The 8 T cell receptor beta chains reported below all come from one sample, sequenced in a study of cytomegalovirus exposure and HLA in healthy donors. PCR employed 60 Vbeta and 13 Jbeta primers. Method: immunoSEQ multiplex PCR; TCRdb's copy keeps in-frame clones and lacks some. The sample records 160,000 or so clones, approximately 81% being singletons. Sequencing was done on a sample of PBMCs. These receptors originate from a woman in her 30s in good health and CMV-seropositive.

V and J are TRBV7-2 and TRBJ2-5; maybe TRBD2 (7 bases). The CDR3 contains 16 residues. Looked up from germline, CDR1 is SGHTA and CDR2 is FQGNSA. Trimming pared 4 bases from V and 1 base from J, leaving 16 bases between. The CDR3 reads CASSSPGRGGQETQYF. CDR3 in DNA: TGTGCCAGCAGCTCTCCGGGGAGGGGGGGCCAAGAGACCCAGTACTTC.

The gene calls are TRBV7-2 and TRBJ2-2, with 8 bases identical to TRBD1. CDR1 is SGHTA, CDR2 FQGNSA, per germline. CDR3 size: 17 residues. V was pared by 5 bases and J by 8 bases, with 16 bases of the junction left unmatched. The CDR3 loop reads CASSPPVWTGLRGELFF. The CDR3 bases are TGTGCCAGCAGCCCCCCCGTCTGGACAGGGTTAAGGGGGGAGCTGTTTTTT.

The chain carries TRBV6-6 and TRBJ1-3; D unresolved. Germline V gene lookup returns CDR1 MNHNY and CDR2 SVGAGI (reference sequence). V shed 0 bases and J shed 0 bases, with 9 bases lying between them. This CDR3 has 16 residues. CDR3 DNA: TGTGCCAGCAGTTACTCGCGGATAGTCTCTGGAAACACCATATATTTT. Translation: CASSYSRIVSGNTIYF.

This clone was counted a single time. The V gene is TRBV18, the J gene TRBJ2-2; perhaps TRBD2 as D (6 bases). The germline V gene has CDR1 KGHSH and CDR2 LQKENI. CDR3 length: 15 amino acids. The ends were cut back, 1 base at V and 3 bases at J, with 9 bases in the middle. This CDR3 is CASSPQAGHTGELFF. CDR3 in DNA: TGTGCCAGCTCACCACAAGCGGGCCACACCGGGGAGCTGTTTTTT.

The table lists this clone with a few counts. The gene calls are TRBV30 and TRBJ1-3; D unclear. Trimming left V 2 bases short and J 0 bases short, with 8 bases between. Germline loops: CDR1 GTSNPN, CDR2 SVGIG (reference sequence). CDR3 length equals 14 residues. DNA for the CDR3: TGTGCCTGGAGTCCTTTGGCCTCTGGAAACACCATATATTTT. It is translated as CAWSPLASGNTIYF.

In its sample, this clone was seen a few times. V and J are TRBV4-2 and TRBJ2-5; TRBD2 matches at 7 bases. Germline trimming cut 1 base from V and 1 base from J; bases unmatched to any gene: 3. The CDR3 extends over 15 amino acids. Germline CDR1 reads LGHNA; CDR2 reads YNFKEQ. This CDR3 reads CASSQGRGTQETQYF. The CDR3 DNA reads TGTGCCAGCAGCCAAGGGCGGGGGACCCAAGAGACCCAGTACTTC.

This rearrangement joins TRBV27 to TRBJ1-6; D may be TRBD1 (5 bases). The CDR3 has 17 residues. Trimming cost V 5 bases and J 1 base, with 15 bases left between them. The germline V gene has CDR1 MNHEY and CDR2 SMNVEV (reference sequence). CDR3 in amino acids: CASSRGTVPSYNSPLHF. CDR3 bases: TGTGCCAGCAGTCGCGGGACCGTACCGTCCTATAATTCACCCCTCCACTTT.

The rearrangement uses TRBV28 and TRBJ2-2, with D unclear. The germline V gene encodes CDR1 MDHEN and CDR2 SYDVKM. V dropped 1 base and J dropped 6 bases, with 3 bases sitting between them. CDR3 length: 12 residues. CDR3 sequence reads: CASSLFAGELFF. The DNA of the CDR3 is TGTGCCAGCAGTTTATTCGCCGGGGAGCTGTTTTTT.